This TCR beta chain was documented in a study of response to subunit inactivated influenza vaccine. Study-wide results and caveats: Authors suggested each seasonal flu vaccination may recruit only limited numbers of new T cells.

The germline V gene has CDR1 SGHAT and CDR2 FQDESV (reference sequence). The CDR3 spans 17 residues. V lost 5 bases, J lost 0 bases, and 17 bases lay in between. TCRdb analysed the RT-PCR reads with MiXCR anew, one entry per CDR3 protein. The sample lists some 500,000 distinct CDR3 sequences; less than 30% were seen once. The sample holds a few counts of this clonotype. The target antigen is unknown. The TCR was taken from a middle-aged man who received an inactivated influenza vaccine. The sequencing here drew on CD4+ T cells sorted from PBMCs, taken about 5 days after vaccination. The gene calls are TRBV11-1 and TRBJ2-4; D may be TRBD1 (6 bases). CDR3 in DNA: TGTGCCAGCAGCCCCACACCGGACAGTTTAGCCAAAAACATTCAGTACTTC. Encoded protein: CASSPTPDSLAKNIQYF.